The following is a TCR beta chain sequence with its context. The sample originates from a study of blood T cell repertoires in COVID-19. Sequencing used immunoSEQ multiplex PCR; TCRdb keeps in-frame clones, though not all of them. This table holds 130,000 to 150,000 clones, roughly 83% found once. The CDR3 length is 16 residues. V lost 7 bases, J lost 0 bases, and 16 bases lay in between. Germline V gene lookup returns CDR1 LNHDA and CDR2 SQIVND (reference sequence). This chain links TRBV19 with TRBJ1-5; D is unclear. The sample was PBMCs or T cells enriched from blood (not recorded which). The receptor was derived from a man between 50 and 59 years old who had recovered from COVID-19. The CDR3 sequence is CASTPIGVDSNQPQHF. The CDR3 nucleotides read TGTGCCAGTACCCCAATCGGGGTCGATAGCAATCAGCCCCAGCATTTT.